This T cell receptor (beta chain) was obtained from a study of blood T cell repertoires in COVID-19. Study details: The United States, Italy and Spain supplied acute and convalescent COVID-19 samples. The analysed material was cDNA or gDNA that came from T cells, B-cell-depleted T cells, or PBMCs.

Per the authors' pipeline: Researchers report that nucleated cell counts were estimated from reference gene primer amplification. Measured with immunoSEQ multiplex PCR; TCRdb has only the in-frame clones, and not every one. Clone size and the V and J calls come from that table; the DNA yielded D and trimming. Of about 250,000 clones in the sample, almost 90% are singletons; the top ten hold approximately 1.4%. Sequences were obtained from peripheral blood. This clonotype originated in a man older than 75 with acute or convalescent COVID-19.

Here the CDR3 DNA reads TGCGCCAGCAGTGATCTAGCGGGGGGGGAGACAGATACGCAGTATTTT. Protein sequence: CASSDLAGGETDTQYF. This chain links TRBV10-2 with TRBJ2-3; 12 nucleotides agree with TRBD2. The CDR3 runs 16 residues. Trimming at V came to 3 bases and at J to 3 bases, leaving 4 bases not matched to a gene. Looked up from germline, CDR1 is WSHSY and CDR2 is SAAADI.